Below, 14 T cell receptor beta chains from the same sample are listed, as sequenced in a study of molecular identifiers for immune sequencing clone quantification (dated by TCRdb to about 2018). Receptors were amplified or captured by PCR. Instrument on record: NextSeq 500. The public reads were reprocessed in TCRdb via fastp at Q25 and MiXCR, keeping in-frame beta chains. Entries are consolidated by CDR3 protein sequence, retaining the most common genes and DNA. The sample table lists more than 550,000 distinct CDR3 sequences, roughly 25% of them with a count of one. In total, the top ten clones hold about 0.73% of the sample. Sequencing was carried out using naive CD8+ T cells from blood, with Jurkat cell RNA spiked in. The label giving this sample's cell subset or site can be read as: FACS-sorted CD8+CD4-CCR7+CD45RA+ naive T cells. These TCRs come from a human donor in good health. Some libraries in this study had Jurkat cell RNA spiked in.

Details on this clonotype: The CDR3 does not end in the conserved phenylalanine or tryptophan, so this is likely a read error. The rearrangement uses TRBV5-6 and TRBJ2-1, with a tentative D call TRBD2 (5 bases). Trimming stripped 5 bases from V and 3 bases from J, with 18 bases between. The CDR3 extends over 16 amino acids. Germline V lookup: CDR1 SGHDT, CDR2 YYEEEE. The CDR3 DNA is TGTGCCAGCAGGCGACACCGGGATATCCTCTACAATGAGCAGTTCTTA. This codes for CASRRHRDILYNEQFL.

The chain couples TRBV30 to TRBJ1-4; D remains unclear. Trimming took off 0 bases at V and 7 bases at J, with 15 bases between the two ends. Per germline, CDR1 GTSNPN and CDR2 SVGIG (reference sequence). The CDR3 has 15 residues. The CDR3 loop is CAWSVRWRGGEKLFF. CDR3 DNA sequence: TGTGCCTGGAGTGTACGGTGGCGGGGTGGTGAAAAACTGTTTTTT.

Only a few counts were recorded for this clonotype. A junction boundary mismatches the germline segment, possibly from a read error. The V gene is TRBV6-5, the J gene TRBJ2-3, with TRBD2 matching 11 bases. Germline loops: CDR1 MNHEY, CDR2 SVGAGI. The CDR3 spans 16 residues. The CDR3 protein is CASGYRSGGAADTQYF. The CDR3 DNA follows: TGTGCCAGCGGTTACCGTAGCGGGGGGGCCGCAGATACGCAGTATTTT.

Many counts were recorded for this clonotype. The chain carries TRBV30 and TRBJ2-5, with D tentatively TRBD1 (6 bases). CDR1 GTSNPN and CDR2 SVGIG come from the germline V gene (reference sequence). The V end lost 4 bases, the J end lost 2 bases, and 20 bases lay between the germline ends. CDR3 length equals 16 residues. As DNA, the CDR3 is TGTGCCTGGAAACCTTATCCGGGACAAGGTCAAGAGACCCAGTACTTC. Protein: CAWKPYPGQGQETQYF. Variable domain in full (rest from reference TRBV30 and TRBJ2-5): SQTIHQWPATLVQPVGSPLSLECTVEGTSNPNLYWYRQAAGRGLQLLFYSVGIGQISSEVPQNLSASRPQDRQFILSSKKLLLSDSGFYLCAWKPYPGQGQETQYFGPGTRLLVL.

This clonotype appeared a few times. The chain is built from TRBV4-3 and TRBJ2-7; 7 bases line up with TRBD1. Looked up from germline, CDR1 is LGHNA and CDR2 is YSLEER. The V gene end was trimmed by 3 bases and the J gene end by 0 bases; junction bases not matched to a gene: 5. CDR3 length: 15 residues. The CDR3 loop is CASSQRQGSSYEQYF. Here the CDR3 DNA reads TGCGCCAGCAGCCAGAGACAGGGAAGCTCCTACGAGCAGTACTTC.

Remarks on this clonotype: This could be a read error, since a much larger clone is one nucleotide away. The rearrangement uses TRBV27 and TRBJ1-1; D call uncertain. The germline gives CDR1 MNHEY, CDR2 SMNVEV (reference sequence). The CDR3 length is 13 residues. Between the trimmed V and J ends, which lost 5 bases and 8 bases, there was a span of 15 bases. The CDR3 here is CASSLNARSEAFF. DNA of the CDR3: TGTGCCAGCAGTCTTAACGCGCGTTCCGAAGCTTTCTTT.

This clonotype appeared a few times. The chain combines TRBV27 with TRBJ1-5, with a tentative D call TRBD1 (6 bases). Germline V CDR1 and CDR2: MNHEY, SMNVEV (reference sequence). This CDR3 has 12 amino acids. Deletions cut 5 bases from V and 7 bases from J, with 9 bases between. CDR3 residues: CASSKQGQPQHF. As DNA, the CDR3 is TGTGCCAGCAGTAAGCAGGGGCAGCCCCAGCATTTT.

In this sample, this clonotype turned up a few times. The chain carries TRBV6-6 and TRBJ1-5; D is undetermined. There are 15 residues in the CDR3. CDR1 MNHNY and CDR2 SVGAGI come from the germline V gene (reference sequence). The V and J ends lost 5 bases and 0 bases respectively, with 11 bases between them. The CDR3 loop is CASSETHYSNQPQHF. DNA of the CDR3: TGTGCCAGCAGTGAGACACACTATAGCAATCAGCCCCAGCATTTT.

This clonotype has more than one count but fewer than ten. The chain links TRBV2 to TRBJ2-2, with D tentatively TRBD1 or TRBD2 (5 bases each). Germline values: CDR1 SNHLY, CDR2 FYNNEI. The CDR3 loop spans 14 amino acids. The germline V and J ends were trimmed by 6 bases and 0 bases, with 8 bases remaining between them. CDR3 coding DNA: TGTGCCAGCAGGAAGGGACCGAACACCGGGGAGCTGTTTTTT. Translation gives CASRKGPNTGELFF. The variable domain in full, with the rest retrieved from reference TRBV2 and TRBJ2-2, is EPEVTQTPSHQVTQMGQEVILRCVPISNHLYFYWYRQILGQKVEFLVSFYNNEISEKSEIFDDQFSVERPDGSNFTLKIRSTKLEDSAMYFCASRKGPNTGELFFGEGSRLTVL.

The chain is built from TRBV28 and TRBJ2-3; TRBD1 is a possible D gene (6 bases). This CDR3 has 15 residues. The V end lost 7 bases, the J end lost 0 bases, and 14 bases lay between the germline ends. Germline lookup yields CDR1 MDHEN and CDR2 SYDVKM. CDR3 sequence: CASTDRFGSTDTQYF. In nucleotides, the CDR3 is TGTGCCAGCACGGACAGATTCGGGAGCACAGATACGCAGTATTTT.

This clonotype was seen a handful of times. The chain recombines TRBV14 with TRBJ2-7, with 10 bases matching TRBD1. In germline, CDR1 is SGHDN, CDR2 FVKESK. This CDR3 spans 15 amino acids. Trimming cost V 3 bases and J 1 base; bases outside gene matches: 3. CDR3 amino acids: CASSHWDRGSYEQYF. The CDR3 DNA reads TGTGCCAGCAGCCACTGGGACAGGGGATCCTACGAGCAGTACTTC.

This clonotype came up many times. The chain has TRBV6-5 and TRBJ2-4; D gene ambiguous. V was shortened by 2 bases and J by 2 bases, with 7 bases between the two germline ends. Looked up from germline, CDR1 is MNHEY and CDR2 is SVGAGI. The CDR3 spans 14 residues. Here the CDR3 reads CASSYGYPKNIQYF. The CDR3, as DNA: TGTGCCAGCAGTTACGGGTATCCCAAAAACATTCAGTACTTC.

This clonotype has ten or more counts. The chain uses TRBV7-2 and TRBJ1-1, with a possible D match to TRBD1 (6 bases). CDR1 and CDR2 from the germline V gene are SGHTA and FQGNSA. The CDR3 extends over 15 amino acids. V was clipped by 2 bases and J by 2 bases, with 12 bases between them. CDR3 coding DNA: TGTGCCAGCAGCTTAACCGGACAGACAAACACTGAAGCTTTCTTT. Its protein product is CASSLTGQTNTEAFF.

V gene TRBV9 combines with J gene TRBJ1-1, with D tentatively TRBD1 (5 bases). V was shortened by 3 bases and J by 4 bases, with 22 bases between the two germline ends. The CDR3 is 17 residues long. Looked up from germline, CDR1 is SGDLS and CDR2 is YYNGEE. CDR3 sequence: CASSARGQVTRITEAFF. In DNA form, the CDR3 reads TGTGCCAGCAGCGCAAGGGGCCAGGTTACCCGGATCACTGAAGCTTTCTTT.